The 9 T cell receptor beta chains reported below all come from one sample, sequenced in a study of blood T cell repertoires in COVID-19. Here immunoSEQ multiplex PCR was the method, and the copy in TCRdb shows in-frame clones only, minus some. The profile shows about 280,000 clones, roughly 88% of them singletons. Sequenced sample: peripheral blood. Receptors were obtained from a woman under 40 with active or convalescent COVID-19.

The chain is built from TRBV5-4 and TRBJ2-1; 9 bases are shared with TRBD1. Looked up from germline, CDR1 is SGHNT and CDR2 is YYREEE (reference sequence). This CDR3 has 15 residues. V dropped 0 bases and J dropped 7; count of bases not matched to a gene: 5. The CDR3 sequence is CASSLADRGQNEQFF. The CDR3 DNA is TGTGCCAGCAGCTTGGCGGACAGGGGTCAGAATGAGCAGTTCTTC.

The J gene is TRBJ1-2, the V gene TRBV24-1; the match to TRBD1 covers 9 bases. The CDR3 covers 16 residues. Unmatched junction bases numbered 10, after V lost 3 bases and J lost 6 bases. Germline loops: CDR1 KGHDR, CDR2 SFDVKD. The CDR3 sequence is CATSDPRRQGGNGYTF. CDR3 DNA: TGTGCCACCAGTGATCCTCGACGACAGGGGGGAAATGGCTACACCTTC.

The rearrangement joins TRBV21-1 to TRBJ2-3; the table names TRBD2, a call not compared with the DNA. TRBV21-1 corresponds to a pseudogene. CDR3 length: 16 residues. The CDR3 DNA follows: TGTGCCAATTCCGGGACTAACCCGTTGATTCCAGATACGCAGTATTTT. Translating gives CANSGTNPLIPDTQYF.

The CDR3 coding sequence is TGCAGCGTTGGGACAGGGAGGAATGAGCAGTTCTTC. Protein sequence: CSVGTGRNEQFF. The rearrangement joins TRBV29-1 to TRBJ2-1, with TRBD1 matching over 8 bases. CDR1 SQVTM and CDR2 ANQGSEA come from the germline V gene. The V segment lost 4 bases and the J segment 7 bases; nucleotides outside the gene matches: 3. CDR3 length equals 12 residues.

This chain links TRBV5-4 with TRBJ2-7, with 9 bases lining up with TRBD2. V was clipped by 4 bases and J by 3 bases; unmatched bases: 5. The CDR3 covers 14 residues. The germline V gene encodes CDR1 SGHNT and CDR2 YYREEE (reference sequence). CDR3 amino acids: CASSQTSGYYEQYF. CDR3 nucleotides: TGTGCCAGCAGCCAAACTAGCGGGTACTACGAGCAGTACTTC.

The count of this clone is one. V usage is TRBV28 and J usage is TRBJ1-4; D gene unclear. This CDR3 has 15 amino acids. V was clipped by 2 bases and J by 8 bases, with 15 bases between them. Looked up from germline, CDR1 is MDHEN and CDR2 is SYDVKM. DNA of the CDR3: TGTGCCAGCAGTTTACACAGCGCCGGAGGGGAAAAACTGTTTTTT. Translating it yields CASSLHSAGGEKLFF.

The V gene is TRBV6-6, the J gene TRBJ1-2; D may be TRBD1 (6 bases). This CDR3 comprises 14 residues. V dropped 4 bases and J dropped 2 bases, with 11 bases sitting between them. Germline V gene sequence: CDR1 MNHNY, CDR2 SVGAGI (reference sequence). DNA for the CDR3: TGTGCCAGCAGTTTTGCGGGGGGCAACTATGGCTACACCTTC. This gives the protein CASSFAGGNYGYTF.

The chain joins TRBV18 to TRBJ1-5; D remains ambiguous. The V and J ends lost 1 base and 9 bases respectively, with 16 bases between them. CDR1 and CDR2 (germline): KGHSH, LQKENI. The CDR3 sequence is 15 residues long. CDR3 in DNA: TGTGCCAGCTCACCACAAGCAGGACTAACCCGGCCCCAGCATTTT. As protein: CASSPQAGLTRPQHF. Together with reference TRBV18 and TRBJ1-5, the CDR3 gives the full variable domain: NAGVMQNPRHLVRRRGQEARLRCSPMKGHSHVYWYRQLPEEGLKFMVYLQKENIIDESGMPKERFSAEFPKEGPSILRIQQVVRGDSAAYFCASSPQAGLTRPQHFGDGTRLSIL.

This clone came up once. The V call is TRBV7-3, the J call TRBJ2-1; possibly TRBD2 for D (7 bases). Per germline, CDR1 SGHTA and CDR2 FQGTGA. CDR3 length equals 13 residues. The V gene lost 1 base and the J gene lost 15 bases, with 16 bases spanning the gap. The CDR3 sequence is CASSLNKDGGRFF. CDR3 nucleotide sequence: TGTGCCAGCAGCTTAAATAAGGACGGGGGGCGGTTCTTC.